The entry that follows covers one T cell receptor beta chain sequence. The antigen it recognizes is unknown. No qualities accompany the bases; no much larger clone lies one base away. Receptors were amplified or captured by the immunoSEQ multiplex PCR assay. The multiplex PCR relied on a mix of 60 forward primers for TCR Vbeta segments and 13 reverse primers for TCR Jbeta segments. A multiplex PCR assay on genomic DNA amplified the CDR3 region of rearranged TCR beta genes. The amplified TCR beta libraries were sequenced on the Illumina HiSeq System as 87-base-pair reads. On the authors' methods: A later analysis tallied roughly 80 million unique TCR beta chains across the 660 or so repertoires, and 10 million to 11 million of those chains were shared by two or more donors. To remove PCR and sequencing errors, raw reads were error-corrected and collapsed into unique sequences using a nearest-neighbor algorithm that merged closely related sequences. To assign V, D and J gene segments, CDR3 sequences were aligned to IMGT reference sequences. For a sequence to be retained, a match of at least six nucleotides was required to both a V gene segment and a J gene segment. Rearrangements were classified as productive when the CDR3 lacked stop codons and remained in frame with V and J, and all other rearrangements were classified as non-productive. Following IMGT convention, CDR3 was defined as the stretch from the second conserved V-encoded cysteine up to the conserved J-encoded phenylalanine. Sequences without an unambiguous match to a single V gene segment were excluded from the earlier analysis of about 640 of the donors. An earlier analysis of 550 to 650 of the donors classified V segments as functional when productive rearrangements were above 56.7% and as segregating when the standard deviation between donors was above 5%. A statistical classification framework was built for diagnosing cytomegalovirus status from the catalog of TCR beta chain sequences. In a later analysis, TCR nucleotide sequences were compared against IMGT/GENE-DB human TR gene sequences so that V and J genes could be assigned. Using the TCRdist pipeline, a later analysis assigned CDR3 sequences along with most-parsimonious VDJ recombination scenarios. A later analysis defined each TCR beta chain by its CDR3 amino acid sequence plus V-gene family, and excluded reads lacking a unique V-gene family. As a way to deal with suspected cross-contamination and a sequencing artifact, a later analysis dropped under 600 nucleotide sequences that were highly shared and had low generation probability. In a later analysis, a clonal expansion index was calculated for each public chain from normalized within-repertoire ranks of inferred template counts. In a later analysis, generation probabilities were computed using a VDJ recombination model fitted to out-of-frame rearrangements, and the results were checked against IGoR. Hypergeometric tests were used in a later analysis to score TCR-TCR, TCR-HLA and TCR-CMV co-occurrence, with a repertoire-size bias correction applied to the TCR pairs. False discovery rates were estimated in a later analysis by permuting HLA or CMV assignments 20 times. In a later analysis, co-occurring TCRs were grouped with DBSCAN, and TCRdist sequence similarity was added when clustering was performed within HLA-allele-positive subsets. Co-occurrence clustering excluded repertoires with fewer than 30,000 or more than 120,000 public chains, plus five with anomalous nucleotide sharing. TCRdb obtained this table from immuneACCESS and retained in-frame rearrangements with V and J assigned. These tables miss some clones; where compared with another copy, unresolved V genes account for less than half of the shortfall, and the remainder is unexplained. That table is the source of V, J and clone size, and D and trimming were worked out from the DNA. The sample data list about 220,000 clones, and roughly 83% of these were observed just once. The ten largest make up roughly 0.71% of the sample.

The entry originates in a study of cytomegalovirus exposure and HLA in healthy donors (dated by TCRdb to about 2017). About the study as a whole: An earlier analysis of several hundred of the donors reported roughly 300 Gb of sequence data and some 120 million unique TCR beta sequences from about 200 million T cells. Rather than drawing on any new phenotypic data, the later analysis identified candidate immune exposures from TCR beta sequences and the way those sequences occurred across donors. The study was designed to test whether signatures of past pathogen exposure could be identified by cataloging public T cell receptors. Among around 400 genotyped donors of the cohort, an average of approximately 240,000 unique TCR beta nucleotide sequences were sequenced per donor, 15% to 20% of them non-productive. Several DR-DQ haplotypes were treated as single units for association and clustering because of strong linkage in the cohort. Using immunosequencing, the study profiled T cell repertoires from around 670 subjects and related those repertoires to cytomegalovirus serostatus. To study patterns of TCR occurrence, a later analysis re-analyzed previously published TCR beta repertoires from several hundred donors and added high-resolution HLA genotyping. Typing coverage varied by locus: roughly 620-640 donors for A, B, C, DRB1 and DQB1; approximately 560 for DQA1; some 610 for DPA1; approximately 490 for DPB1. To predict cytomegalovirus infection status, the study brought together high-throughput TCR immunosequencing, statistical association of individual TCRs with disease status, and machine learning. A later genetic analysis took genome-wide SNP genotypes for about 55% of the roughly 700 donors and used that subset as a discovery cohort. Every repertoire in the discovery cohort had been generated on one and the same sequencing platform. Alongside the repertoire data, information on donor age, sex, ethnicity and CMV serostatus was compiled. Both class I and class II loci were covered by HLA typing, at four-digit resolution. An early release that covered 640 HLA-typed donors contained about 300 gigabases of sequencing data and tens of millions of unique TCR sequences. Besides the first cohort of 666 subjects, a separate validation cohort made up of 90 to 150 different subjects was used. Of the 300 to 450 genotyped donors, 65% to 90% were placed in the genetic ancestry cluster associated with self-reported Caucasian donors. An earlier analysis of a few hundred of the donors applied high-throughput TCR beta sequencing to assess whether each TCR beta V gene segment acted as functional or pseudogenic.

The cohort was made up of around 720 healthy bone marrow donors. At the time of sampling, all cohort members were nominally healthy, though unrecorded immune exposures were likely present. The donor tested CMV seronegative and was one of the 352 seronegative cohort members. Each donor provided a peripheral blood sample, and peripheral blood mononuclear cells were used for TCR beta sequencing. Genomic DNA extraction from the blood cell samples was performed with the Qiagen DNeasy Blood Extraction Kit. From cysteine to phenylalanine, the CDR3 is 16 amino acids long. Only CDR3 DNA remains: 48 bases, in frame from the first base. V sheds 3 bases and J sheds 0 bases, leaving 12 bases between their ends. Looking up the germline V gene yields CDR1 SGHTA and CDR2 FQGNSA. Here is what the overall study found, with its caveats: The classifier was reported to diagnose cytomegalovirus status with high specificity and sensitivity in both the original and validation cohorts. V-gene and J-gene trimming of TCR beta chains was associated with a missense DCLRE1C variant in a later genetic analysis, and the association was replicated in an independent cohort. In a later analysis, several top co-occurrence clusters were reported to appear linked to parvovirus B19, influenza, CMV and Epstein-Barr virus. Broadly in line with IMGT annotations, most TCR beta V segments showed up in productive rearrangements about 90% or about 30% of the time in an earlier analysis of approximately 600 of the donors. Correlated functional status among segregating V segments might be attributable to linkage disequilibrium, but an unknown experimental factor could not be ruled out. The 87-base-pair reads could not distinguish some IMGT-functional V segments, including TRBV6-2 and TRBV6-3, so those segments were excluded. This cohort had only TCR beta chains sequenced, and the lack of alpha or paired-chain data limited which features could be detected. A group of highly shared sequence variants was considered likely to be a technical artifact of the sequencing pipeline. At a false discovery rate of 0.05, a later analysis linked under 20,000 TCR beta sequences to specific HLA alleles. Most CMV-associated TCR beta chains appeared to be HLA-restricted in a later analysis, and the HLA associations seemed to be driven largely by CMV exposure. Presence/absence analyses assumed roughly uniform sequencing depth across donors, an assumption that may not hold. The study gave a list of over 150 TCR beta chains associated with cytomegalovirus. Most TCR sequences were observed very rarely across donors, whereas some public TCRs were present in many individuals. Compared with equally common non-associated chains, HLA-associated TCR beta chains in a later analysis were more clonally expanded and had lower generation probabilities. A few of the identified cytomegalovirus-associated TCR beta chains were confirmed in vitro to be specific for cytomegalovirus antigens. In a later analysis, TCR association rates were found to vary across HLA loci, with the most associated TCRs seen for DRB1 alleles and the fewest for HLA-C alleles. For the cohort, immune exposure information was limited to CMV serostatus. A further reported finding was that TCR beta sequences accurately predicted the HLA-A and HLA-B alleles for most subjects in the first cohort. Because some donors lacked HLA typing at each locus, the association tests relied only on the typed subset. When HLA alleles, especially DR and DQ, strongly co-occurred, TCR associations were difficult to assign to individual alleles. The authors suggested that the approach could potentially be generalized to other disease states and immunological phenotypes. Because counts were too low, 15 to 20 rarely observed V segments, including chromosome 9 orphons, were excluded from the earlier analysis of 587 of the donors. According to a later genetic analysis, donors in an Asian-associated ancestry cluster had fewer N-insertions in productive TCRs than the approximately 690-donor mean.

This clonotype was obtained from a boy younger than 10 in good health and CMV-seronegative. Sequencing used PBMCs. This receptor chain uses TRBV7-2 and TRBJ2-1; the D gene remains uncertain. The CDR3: CASSFFPDLSYNEQFF. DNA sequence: TGTGCCAGCAGCTTTTTTCCAGATCTCTCCTACAATGAGCAGTTCTTC.